This TCR beta chain is drawn from a study of neoadjuvant anti-PD-1 for oral cavity cancer. General study findings and limits: Post-nivolumab, blood T cell clonality was significantly elevated in non-responders. TCR analyses covered only three patients per response group.

The time point: after neoadjuvant nivolumab, at surgical resection. Clones were read by immunoSEQ multiplex PCR, and TCRdb kept only the in-frame ones, dropping some. The sample carries about 13,000 clones, about 74% recorded once. Per the germline V gene, CDR1 is SGHNT and CDR2 is YENEEA. The CDR3 is made up of 15 amino acids. Trimming shortened V by 1 base and J by 8 bases, and 15 bases separated the two germline ends. In the case of this clone: Antigen: not known.

The sequence came from a person between 35 and 79 years old with oral cavity squamous cell carcinoma. The chain links TRBV11-3 to TRBJ1-3; the D gene is possibly TRBD1 (5 bases). Specimen: PBMCs, collected after nivolumab (anti-PD-1) treatment. DNA of the CDR3: TGTGCCAGCAGCTTAGGTAAAGGGGAGTGGTACACCATATATTTT. Translation: CASSLGKGEWYTIYF.